This T cell receptor (beta chain) was recovered during a study of blood T cell repertoires in COVID-19. The wider study: From T cells, B-cell-depleted T cells, or PBMCs came the material, which was cDNA or gDNA.

Per the original data handling: Amplification from reference gene primers served as the basis for estimated nucleated cell counts. TCRdb's copy holds only in-frame clones and misses some; the assay was immunoSEQ multiplex PCR. From that table come the V and J calls and clone size; the DNA was used to work out D and trimming. The sample lists over 250,000 clones; 89% were seen once. The study recruited people aged about 18 to 89 years across 20 to 30 US areas. Symptom resolution, clearance, or two negative PCRs marked the recovered donors of Cohort 3. The CDR3 has 14 residues. V lost 1 base to trimming and J lost 3 bases, with 10 bases between them. Germline V gives CDR1 SGDLS, CDR2 YYNGEE.

Sequencing used PBMCs or T cells enriched from blood (not recorded which). The sequence was obtained from an older woman who had recovered from COVID-19. The rearrangement links TRBV9 to TRBJ1-1; no definite D call. The CDR3 region has the DNA TGTGCCAGCAGCGTAATTTCCGGGGACACTGAAGCTTTCTTT. It yields the protein CASSVISGDTEAFF. Based on the CDR3 plus reference TRBV9 and TRBJ1-1, the full variable domain is DSGVTQTPKHLITATGQRVTLRCSPRSGDLSVYWYQQSLDQGLQFLIQYYNGEERAKGNILERFSAQQFPDLHSELNLSSLELGDSALYFCASSVISGDTEAFFGQGTRLTVV.